This T cell receptor (beta chain) was captured by sequencing in a study of cytomegalovirus exposure and HLA in healthy donors. The CDR3 extends over 13 amino acids. Germline loops: CDR1 ENHRY, CDR2 SYGVKD. Trimming cost V 7 bases and J 1 base; bases outside gene matches: 1. Primers: 60 Vbeta forward and 13 Jbeta reverse. TCRdb's table, derived via immunoSEQ multiplex PCR, lists solely in-frame clones and lacks some. The table has around 80,000 clones, roughly 79% seen once. This TCR was sampled from a man between 18 and 29 years old in good health and CMV-seropositive. The specimen sequenced was PBMCs. The chain joins TRBV10-3 to TRBJ2-3; 8 positions match TRBD1. The CDR3 spells CAIKDRGTDTQYF. The CDR3 nucleotides are TGTGCCATCAAGGACAGGGGCACAGATACGCAGTATTTT.